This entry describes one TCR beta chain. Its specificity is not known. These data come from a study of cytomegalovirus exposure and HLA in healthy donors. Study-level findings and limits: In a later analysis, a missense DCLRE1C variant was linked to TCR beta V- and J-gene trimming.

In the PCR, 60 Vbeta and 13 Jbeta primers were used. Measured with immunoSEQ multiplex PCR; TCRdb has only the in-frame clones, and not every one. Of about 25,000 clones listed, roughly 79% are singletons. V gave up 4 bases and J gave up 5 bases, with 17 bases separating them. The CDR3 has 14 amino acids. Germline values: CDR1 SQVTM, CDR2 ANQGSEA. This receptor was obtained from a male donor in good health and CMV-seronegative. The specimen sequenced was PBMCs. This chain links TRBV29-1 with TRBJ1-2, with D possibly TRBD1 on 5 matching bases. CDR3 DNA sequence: TGCAGCGTTGTGCCCGGCGGGGGTGGGTATGGCTACACCTTC. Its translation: CSVVPGGGGYGYTF.